The 5 T cell receptor beta chains presented below share a single source sample, sequenced in a study of vaccination and CD4 T cells after COVID-19. Their cognate antigens are unknown. With the Oncomine TCR Beta short-read assay, DNA from cultured CD4+ T cells was sequenced. MiXCR, run by TCRdb on the PCR reads, gives a single entry per CDR3 protein. The sample has more than 15,000 distinct CDR3 sequences; 43% are singletons. This sample's treatment: roughly 11-day PBMC culture with coronavirus spike peptide pools or control peptides (ViraFEST assay). The specimen comprised CD4+ T cells from blood, cultured in vitro, sampled before SARS-CoV-2 vaccination. These receptors were collected from a human donor who had recovered from COVID-19.

This clonotype has only a few counts. This rearrangement joins TRBV11-3 to TRBJ1-1; D is unclear. The CDR3 runs 13 residues. Trimming removed 4 bases from V and 0 bases from J, with 6 bases in between. Germline V gene data show CDR1 as SGHNT and CDR2 as YENEEA. As DNA, the CDR3 is TGTGCCAGCAGCTCCGGGGTGAACACTGAAGCTTTCTTT. Encoded protein: CASSSGVNTEAFF.

The gene calls are TRBV29-1 and TRBJ2-2; 8 nucleotides agree with TRBD1. Germline CDR1 reads SQVTM; CDR2 reads ANQGSEA. The CDR3 has 12 residues. V was clipped by 6 bases and J by 7 bases; unmatched bases: 4. The CDR3 bases are TGCAGCGTCAGGACAGGGATCGGGGAGCTGTTTTTT. It translates to CSVRTGIGELFF.

The rearrangement links TRBV6-2 or TRBV6-3 to TRBJ2-2; D gene ambiguous. Germline CDR1 is MNHEY and CDR2 is SVGEGT. This CDR3 contains 15 residues. Trimming shortened V by 0 bases and J by 4 bases, and 9 bases separated the two germline ends. CDR3 protein: CASSYSVTGTGELFF. For the CDR3, the DNA is TGTGCCAGCAGTTACTCCGTGACGGGCACCGGGGAGCTGTTTTTT.

This clonotype was seen only a few times. The chain is built from TRBV15 and TRBJ2-5; the D gene could be TRBD1 or TRBD2 (6 bases each). This CDR3 comprises 13 residues. The germline gives CDR1 LNHNV, CDR2 YYDKDF (reference sequence). Trimming cost V 1 base and J 6 bases, with 9 bases left between them. The chain's CDR3 is CATSRGGAKTQYF. The CDR3 nucleotides read TGTGCCACCAGCAGAGGGGGGGCGAAGACCCAGTACTTC.

The chain joins TRBV27 to TRBJ2-5, with D maybe TRBD2 (6 bases). The germline V gene has CDR1 MNHEY and CDR2 SMNVEV (reference sequence). The CDR3 extends over 12 amino acids. V shed 7 bases and J shed 4 bases, with 10 bases lying between them. CDR3 sequence (DNA): TGTGCCAGCACCCCCGGGGGAGAGACCCAGTACTTC. It encodes CASTPGGETQYF.